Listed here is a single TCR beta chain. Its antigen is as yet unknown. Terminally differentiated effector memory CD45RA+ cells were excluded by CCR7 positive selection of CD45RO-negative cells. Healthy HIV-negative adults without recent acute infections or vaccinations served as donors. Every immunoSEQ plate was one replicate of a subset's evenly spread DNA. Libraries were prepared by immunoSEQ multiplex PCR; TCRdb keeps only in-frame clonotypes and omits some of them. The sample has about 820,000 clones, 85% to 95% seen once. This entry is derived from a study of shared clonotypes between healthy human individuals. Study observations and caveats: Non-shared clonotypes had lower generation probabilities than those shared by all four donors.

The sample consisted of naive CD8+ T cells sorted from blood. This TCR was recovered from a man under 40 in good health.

This chain's CDR3 is CASSPPGGRGSYEQYF. The CDR3 bases are TGTGCCAGCTCACCACCGGGCGGGAGAGGATCCTACGAGCAGTACTTC. The chain employs TRBV18 and TRBJ2-7; the match to TRBD2 covers 7 bases. CDR1 is KGHSH and CDR2 is LQKENI in the germline V gene. This CDR3 contains 16 residues. V dropped 0 bases and J dropped 1; count of bases not matched to a gene: 6.